This TCR beta chain was sequenced for a study of regulatory T cells in long-lasting Graves disease. Broader study findings: When disease was persistent, TRBV28, TRBJ1-2 and TRBJ2-5 were the favored segments.

Time point described: newly diagnosed GD, antithyroid drugs for less than 3 months. The authors made the TCR library using RNA they extracted from PBMCs. With V trimmed by 10 bases and J by 0 bases, 9 bases remained unmatched. The CDR3 covers 14 residues. Germline V gene sequence: CDR1 SNHLY, CDR2 FYNNEI. Library construction for TCR beta used iRepertoire HTBI primers and Arm-PCR of CDR3 regions. TCRdb reprocessed the multiplex PCR reads via MiXCR and lists one record per CDR3 protein. The sample lists more than 300,000 distinct CDR3 sequences; over 9.5% were seen once. There are many counts of this clonotype. Its target is unknown. The sample was also reused in another study, on T cells in Graves' hyperthyroidism and ophthalmopathy. That source reports: Also found in blood were most expanded thyroid clonotypes above 0.001.

This clonotype originated in a woman aged 18-29 years with Graves disease. Specimen: peripheral blood mononuclear cells (PBMCs), collected at new diagnosis, from a patient treated with antithyroid drugs. The V call is TRBV2, the J call TRBJ2-7, with 7 nucleotides matching TRBD1. The CDR3 nucleotides are TGTGCCATCGCCCGGGACAGAAGCTCCTACGAGCAGTACTTC. This encodes CAIARDRSSYEQYF.